The entry below describes one TCR beta chain. The antigen remains unidentified. MiXCR, run by TCRdb on the reads, gives a single entry per CDR3 protein. The table shows approximately 71,000 distinct CDR3 sequences, with approximately 22% occurring only once. Trimming cost V 7 bases and J 3 bases; bases outside gene matches: 10. In germline, CDR1 is SEHNR, CDR2 FQNEAQ (reference sequence). The CDR3 consists of 15 residues. The data stem from a study of T cell repertoires in cytomegalovirus infection. On the study more broadly: HLA-B-restricted CMV epitopes that are well studied were used alongside recently identified HLA-C-restricted ones. Study-level findings and limits: What dominated the ex vivo response were HLA-C-restricted CMV-specific TCR beta clonotypes. The cumulative frequency of public TCR beta families distinguished individuals who carried CMV together with the relevant HLA.

The sample here was CD8+ T cells from cultured PBMCs, taken from culture after CMV antigen stimulation. The clonotype comes from a human donor in good health (CMV status not recorded). Some clones in this sample may be carry-over from other donors' samples. The V call is TRBV7-9, the J call TRBJ2-3, with 7 bases fitting TRBD2. The chain's CDR3 is CASTPGGTKTDTQYF. The CDR3 DNA follows: TGTGCCAGCACCCCAGGAGGGACTAAGACAGATACGCAGTATTTT.